This TCR beta chain was sequenced for a study of T cell clonotyping in hematopoietic cell transplantation. CDR1 is KGHSH, CDR2 LQKENI, per germline. V lost 5 bases and J lost 1, with 5 bases in between. CDR3 length: 12 amino acids. Libraries were prepared by immunoSEQ multiplex PCR; TCRdb keeps only in-frame clonotypes and omits some of them. The sample consists of a few thousand clones, about 93% of them appearing once. The chain recombines TRBV18 with TRBJ2-5; no firm D call. The sequence derives from a male patient aged 55 to 69 who had an allogeneic stem cell transplant from a related donor, so the T cells may come from the graft donor. Some clones in this sample may be carry-over from other donors' samples. Here the sequenced sample was PBMCs, taken 180 days after allogeneic stem cell transplant. The CDR3 sequence is CASSAAQETQYF. The CDR3, as DNA: TGTGCCAGCTCAGCGGCCCAAGAGACCCAGTACTTC.